This TCR beta chain derives from a study of a mutant IDH1 vaccine in newly diagnosed glioma. Assay used: immunoSEQ multiplex PCR; TCRdb lists only in-frame clones, some missing. The top ten hold 0.7% to 0.95% of the sample, which has approximately 100,000 clones, about nine tenths seen once. On this clone: The antigen remains undetermined.

This sample's time point: week 47, end of study. What each vaccine dose contained was 300 ug of mutant IDH1 20-mer peptide, accompanied by topical imiquimod. Weeks 1, 3, 5, 7, 11, 15, 19 and 23 were when patients received their eight vaccinations. The junction had 6 bases not matched to a gene; V was cut back by 8 bases and J by 5 bases. Per germline, CDR1 SEHNR and CDR2 FQNEAQ (reference sequence). The CDR3 spans 14 residues. This clonotype was sampled from a woman aged 45-59 years with glioma. The sequencing used PBMCs, collected from a glioma patient whose treatment included an IDH1 peptide vaccine. This chain connects TRBV7-9 to TRBJ1-1; 12 nucleotides agree with TRBD1. The CDR3 bases are TGTGCCAGCCGGGGACAGGGGGCTAGGACTGAAGCTTTCTTT. Its protein is CASRGQGARTEAFF. Together with reference TRBV7-9 and TRBJ1-1, the CDR3 gives the full variable domain: DTGVSQNPRHKITKRGQNVTFRCDPISEHNRLYWYRQTLGQGPEFLTYFQNEAQLEKSRLLSDRFSAERPKGSFSTLEIQRTEQGDSAMYLCASRGQGARTEAFFGQGTRLTVV.